The clone carrying this T cell receptor beta chain is a singleton in its sample. This record comes from a study of blood T cell repertoires in COVID-19. Study overall: Collection of acute and convalescent COVID-19 samples took place in the United States, Italy and Spain.

In the study's own analysis: Amplification from reference gene primers served as the basis for estimated nucleated cell counts. Data came from immunoSEQ multiplex PCR; TCRdb stores just in-frame clones and leaves some out. D and trimming were read from the DNA, whereas the V and J calls and clone size are those reported in that table. The repertoire holds hundreds of thousands of clones, with 82% as singletons. CDR1 and CDR2 (germline): KGHDR, SFDVKD. CDR3 length: 13 amino acids. The V gene end was trimmed by 7 bases and the J gene end by 4 bases; junction bases not matched to a gene: 2. The sequence derives from a man aged 35-49 years who had been exposed to COVID-19. The rearrangement uses TRBV24-1 and TRBJ2-5, with 10 bases aligning to TRBD2. The material sequenced was PBMCs or T cells enriched from blood (not recorded which). The CDR3: CATSLAGVETQYF. The CDR3 DNA is TGTGCCACCAGCCTAGCGGGAGTAGAGACCCAGTACTTC.